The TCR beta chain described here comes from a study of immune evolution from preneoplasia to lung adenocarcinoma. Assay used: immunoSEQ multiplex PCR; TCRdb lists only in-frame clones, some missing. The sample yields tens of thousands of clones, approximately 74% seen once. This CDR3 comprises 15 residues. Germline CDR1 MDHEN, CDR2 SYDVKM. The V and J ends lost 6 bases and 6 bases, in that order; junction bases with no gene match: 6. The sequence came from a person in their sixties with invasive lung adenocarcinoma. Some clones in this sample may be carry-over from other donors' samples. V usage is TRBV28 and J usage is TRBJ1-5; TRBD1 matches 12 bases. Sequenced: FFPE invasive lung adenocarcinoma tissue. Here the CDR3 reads CASRGDRGRRQPQHF. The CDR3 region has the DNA TGTGCCAGCAGGGGGGACAGGGGGCGTCGTCAGCCCCAGCATTTT.